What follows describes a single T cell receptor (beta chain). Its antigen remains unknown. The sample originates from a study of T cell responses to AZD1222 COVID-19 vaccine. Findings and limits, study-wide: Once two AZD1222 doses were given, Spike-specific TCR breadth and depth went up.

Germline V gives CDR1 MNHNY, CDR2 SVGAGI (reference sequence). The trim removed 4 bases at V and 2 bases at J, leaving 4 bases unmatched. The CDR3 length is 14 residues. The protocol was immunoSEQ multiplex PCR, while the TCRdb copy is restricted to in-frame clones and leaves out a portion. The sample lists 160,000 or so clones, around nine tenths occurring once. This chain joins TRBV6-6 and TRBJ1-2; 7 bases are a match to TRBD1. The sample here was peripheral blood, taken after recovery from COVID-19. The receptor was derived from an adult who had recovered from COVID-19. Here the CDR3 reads CASSSGQSNYGYTF. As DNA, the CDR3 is TGTGCCAGCAGTTCGGGACAGTCAAACTATGGCTACACCTTC.